This TCR beta chain was identified in a study of glioma-infiltrating T cells after dendritic cell vaccination (dated by TCRdb to the mid-2010s). About the study as a whole: The cohort comprised 15 or so glioblastoma patients from Phase I and II dendritic cell vaccination trials, 9 newly diagnosed and 6 with recurrent disease. Patients received autologous tumor lysate-pulsed dendritic cell vaccination between 2003 and 2012. The vaccine was prepared from monocyte-derived dendritic cells that were cultured for roughly seven days with IL-4 and GM-CSF and then pulsed overnight with autologous tumor lysate. Each patient got three intradermal injections of the dendritic cell vaccine, spaced at biweekly intervals, in the arm below the axilla. Deep sequencing of TCR beta CDR3 regions was used to quantify tumor-infiltrating lymphocyte content and compare tumor and blood repertoires in dendritic cell-vaccinated glioblastoma patients. Survival after dendritic cell vaccination was correlated with TCR sequencing metrics, such as TIL content and the overlap between tumor and blood repertoires.

V is reduced by 5 bases and J by 9 bases, leaving a spacing of 16 bases between them. CDR1 SGHTA and CDR2 FQGNSA are derived from the germline V gene. From cysteine to phenylalanine, the CDR3 is 13 amino acids long. Only the CDR3 part of the read is kept: 39 bases, read in frame from the first base. Using the immunoSEQ assay, TCRB CDR3 regions were amplified from roughly 2 micrograms of genomic DNA, or from all available DNA when less than that was on hand. The multiplex PCR relied on 60 forward primers for TCR V beta segments and 13 reverse primers for J beta segments. To estimate reads per starting template, synthetic control templates were spiked into each sample at limiting dilution. The Illumina HiSeq System generated 87 bp sequencing reads. The original pipeline was this. PCR and sequencing errors were removed by a nearest neighbor algorithm that merged closely related sequences. TCR overlap was measured as the percentage of unique tumor TCR beta sequences also present in the same patient's peripheral blood. TCRdb carries this immuneACCESS record with in-frame sequences only. Its versions omit some clonotypes, under half of them owing to an unresolved V gene in the studies checked, with the rest unexplained. That table is the source of V, J and clone size, and D and trimming were worked out from the DNA. The sample table contains around 97,000 clones; only one count was recorded for around 81% of them. The top ten hold less than 15% of the sample.

Patients were selected for having adequate residual fresh-frozen tumor tissue and more than two years of available survival data. An isocitrate dehydrogenase mutation was not carried by any of the glioblastoma patients, although molecular status was otherwise variable. PBMC were collected before vaccination, two weeks after the third vaccination, and at tumor progression if progression occurred. The Qiagen DNeasy Blood extraction Kit was used to extract genomic DNA. On this clone itself: The antigen it binds to is not known. There are no base qualities to consult, and no much larger clone falls within one base.

Overall study outcomes, separate from this receptor: The response model built on TCR overlap across three groups was characterized as speculative, with prospective validation still needed. TCR clonality showed no direct relationship with survival, which suggests that a diverse polyclonal response may matter. After dendritic cell vaccination, a higher estimated pretreatment TIL content predicted longer time to progression and longer overall survival. The cohort was small and heterogeneous, only a few patients had full blood and tumor sets, and even fewer had initial-recurrent tumor pairs.

The sequence links TRBV7-2 to TRBJ1-1; the D region possibly corresponds to TRBD1 (6 bases align). The sample consisted of blood, taken before dendritic cell vaccination. This TCR came from a human donor with glioblastoma. The DNA sequence is given as TGTGCCAGCAGCGCCGGGGACATCCTAAAAGCTTTCTTT. Its translation reads: CASSAGDILKAFF.